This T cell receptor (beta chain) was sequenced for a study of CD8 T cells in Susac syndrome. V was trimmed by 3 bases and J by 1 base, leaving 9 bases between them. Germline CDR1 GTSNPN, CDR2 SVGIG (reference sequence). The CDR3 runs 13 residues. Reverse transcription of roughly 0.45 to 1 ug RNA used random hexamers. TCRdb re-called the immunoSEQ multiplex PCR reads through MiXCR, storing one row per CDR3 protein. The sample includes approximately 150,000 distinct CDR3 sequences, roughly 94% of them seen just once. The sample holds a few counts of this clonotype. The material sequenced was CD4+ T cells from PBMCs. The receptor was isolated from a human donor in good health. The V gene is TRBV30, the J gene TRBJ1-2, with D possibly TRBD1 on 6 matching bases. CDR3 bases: TGTGCCTGGAGACAGGGTTTTAACTATGGCTACACCTTC. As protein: CAWRQGFNYGYTF.